This TCR beta chain is from a study of T cell repertoires in cytomegalovirus infection. At the level of the study: Recently described HLA-C-restricted plus well-studied HLA-B-restricted CMV epitopes were used. Both CMV infection and a matching HLA type were indicated by public TCR beta signatures.

TCRdb reprocessed the reads with MiXCR, giving one entry per CDR3 protein. The repertoire holds around 540,000 distinct CDR3 sequences, with about 33% as singletons. Findings and caveats of the study: In two of eight donors, the top clonotype was HLA-C-restricted CMV-specific. There were carriers of CMV plus the relevant HLA, and cumulative public TCR beta family frequency identified them.

This clonotype was counted once. Its antigen is unidentified. This specimen consisted of cultured PBMCs, obtained from culture after CMV antigen stimulation. This sequence was found in a human donor in good health (CMV status not recorded). Some clones in this sample may be carry-over from other donors' samples.

In nucleotides, the CDR3 is TGCAGTGCTCCGGGACAGACGAACGAGCAGTACTTC. Translating gives CSAPGQTNEQYF. This sequence joins TRBV20-1 and TRBJ2-7; 7 bases are a match to TRBD1. With V trimmed by 5 bases and J by 5 bases, 6 bases remained unmatched. The CDR3 extends over 12 amino acids. The V gene's germline CDR1 is DFQATT and CDR2 SNEGSKA (reference sequence).